Listed here is a single T cell receptor beta chain. The clone's antigen remains unknown. No clone much larger than this one lies a single base away; base qualities are absent. TCRbeta CDR3 regions were amplified from genomic DNA using the immunoSEQ Assay, a bias-controlled multiplex PCR. The paper's processing steps were these. The number of nucleated cells in each sample was estimated by amplification of reference gene primers within the assay. To quantify the absolute abundance of each unique TCRbeta CDR3 rearrangement, sequence reads were collapsed and filtered. Productive Simpson clonality was computed per sample as the square root of Simpson's diversity index over productive rearrangements. TCRdb retrieved this table from immuneACCESS and kept in-frame rearrangements only. Not all clones are present; in checked studies, unresolved V genes account for under half, and no reason is known for the remainder. V, J and clone size are taken as reported in that table, and D and trimming were inferred from the DNA itself. Counted in this sample were 130,000 or so clones; about 70% of them appeared once. Under 2.5% of the sample goes to the ten largest clones.

The record originates from a study of blood T cell repertoires in COVID-19 (dated by TCRdb to the early 2020s). The study in broad terms: Samples from collaborators originated in the United States, Italy and Spain and spanned both the acute and convalescent phases of COVID-19. The repertoires were made available in a free public database intended to serve as a resource for research on the immune response to SARS-CoV-2. The samples were drawn from the first 160 participants of the ongoing ImmuneRACE study and from about 1,200 subjects provided by 6 global collaborators. The sample metadata nearly always contained a de-identified subject ID, COVID-19 status, age in years and sex. Where available, HLA class I and class II types were taken from metadata supplied by the sample provider and were not determined by assay-based typing. Deeply sampled blood TCRbeta repertoires from subjects exposed to, actively infected with, or recovered from COVID-19 were included in the dataset. The prospective study material was composed of cDNA or gDNA derived from T cells, B-cell-depleted T cells, or PBMCs. Study-level results and caveats: Clinical and demographic metadata were provided uncurated, with the amount varying by source and participant.

Collaborating institutions collected whole blood in K2EDTA tubes following their own protocols. For TCRbeta analysis, collaborators shipped samples in one of three forms: frozen whole blood, isolated PBMCs, or DNA extracted from either of those sample types. The CDR3 sequence holds 13 residues, the cysteine and phenylalanine included. Only the CDR3 part of the read is kept: 39 bases, read in frame from the first base. V is pruned by 9 bases and J by 4 bases, leaving 5 bases of the junction without a gene match. The germline V gene (reference sequence) provides CDR1 LNHDA and CDR2 SQIVND. The source is a woman between 65 and 79 years old with acute or convalescent COVID-19. The chain uses TRBV19 and TRBJ1-3, and 8 junction bases match TRBD1. Material: peripheral blood. The CDR3 protein sequence reads: CASRQGTGNTIYF. The nucleotide sequence reads as follows: TGTGCCAGCCGACAGGGGACCGGAAACACCATATATTTT.